This T cell receptor (beta chain) was captured in a study of blood T cell repertoires in COVID-19. In the study overall: Samples of COVID-19 (acute and convalescent) were obtained from the United States, Italy and Spain. The cDNA or gDNA used as material had been derived from T cells, B-cell-depleted T cells, or PBMCs.

Study members were between roughly 18 and 100 years old and lived in some 22 US regions. Germline CDR1 is MNHEY and CDR2 is SVGAGI. V gave up 7 bases and J gave up 5 bases; unmatched junction bases: 9. CDR3 length equals 15 residues. Clones were sequenced by immunoSEQ multiplex PCR, and TCRdb holds only the in-frame ones, with some missing. The sample includes roughly 150,000 clones, approximately 88% of them seen just once. The receptor was isolated from a man aged 65 to 79 who had been exposed to COVID-19. The material sequenced was PBMCs or T cells enriched from blood (not recorded which). The chain couples TRBV6-5 to TRBJ2-1, with 9 bases aligning to TRBD2. Here the CDR3 reads CASTLRLAANNEQFF. In nucleotides, the CDR3 is TGTGCCAGCACCCTACGACTAGCGGCTAACAATGAGCAGTTCTTC.